This entry is about one TCR beta chain. These data are taken from a study of blood T cell repertoires in COVID-19. Study details: The United States, Italy and Spain were the sources of the acute and convalescent COVID-19 samples.

TCRdb's table, derived via immunoSEQ multiplex PCR, lists solely in-frame clones and lacks some. Among some 120,000 clones, around 86% were seen once, and the ten largest hold 4.5%. Trimming shortened V by 1 base and J by 5 bases, and 4 bases separated the two germline ends. This CDR3 has 12 residues. The germline V gene has CDR1 SGHTS and CDR2 YDEGEE. The TCR originated in a man aged 35-49 years with acute or convalescent COVID-19. The sequenced sample was peripheral blood. This sequence joins TRBV5-8 and TRBJ1-5, with unresolved D. This CDR3 reads CASSLRDQPQHF. CDR3 coding DNA: TGTGCCAGCAGCTTGCGGGATCAGCCCCAGCATTTT. The complete variable domain, with remaining parts taken from reference TRBV5-8 and TRBJ1-5, reads EAGVTQSPTHLIKTRGQQATLRCSPISGHTSVYWYQQALGLGLQFLLWYDEGEERNRGNFPPRFSGRQFPNYSSELNVNALELEDSALYLCASSLRDQPQHFGDGTRLSIL.